A selection of T cell receptor beta chains follows, all from one sample in a study of blood T cells in healthy people across ages. TCRdb reprocessed the 5' RACE reads via MiXCR and lists one record per CDR3 protein. This sample yields approximately 800,000 distinct CDR3 sequences, of which roughly 35% are seen a single time; 10% to 15% belongs to the top ten. Source material: blood. Every receptor here comes from a man younger than 35 in good health. Each CDR3 is given with its conserved first and last residue. A D gene is named only where the DNA matches it firmly. Rows may omit the clone size; those that give it use once, few, many or a size class.

>TRBJ2-1|TRBV10-3|16|many|TRBD1
CAIAEKQGIQGDEQFF
TGTGCCATCGCCGAGAAACAGGGGATACAGGGCGATGAGCAGTTCTTC
>TRBJ2-3|TRBV12-3/TRBV12-4|14|many|NA
CASSFLTFGDTQYF
TGTGCCAGCAGTTTTCTCACTTTCGGGGATACGCAGTATTTT
>TRBJ2-2|TRBV20-1|22|NA|TRBD2
CSARDLRKEGLAGARNTGELFF
TGCAGTGCTAGAGATCTGAGAAAGGAAGGACTAGCGGGGGCGAGAAACACCGGGGAGCTGTTTTTT
>TRBJ2-7|TRBV29-1|15|few|TRBD1
CSATHRDRPYNEQYF
TGCAGCGCTACCCATCGGGACAGACCTTACAATGAGCAGTACTTC
>TRBJ1-1|TRBV5-1|13|NA|NA
CASSVDRPTEAFF
TGCGCCAGCAGCGTTGACAGGCCCACTGAAGCTTTCTTT
>TRBJ1-2|TRBV7-8|15|NA|TRBD1
CASSFRDSLRGGYTF
TGTGCCAGCAGCTTCAGGGACAGCCTAAGAGGTGGCTACACCTTC
>TRBJ2-1|TRBV9|13|NA|NA
CASSGSRLHEQFF
TGTGCCAGCAGCGGCTCTAGGTTACATGAGCAGTTCTTC
>TRBJ1-2|TRBV6-2/TRBV6-3|14|many|NA
CASVRSYGSYGYTF
TGTGCCTCGGTCCGGAGCTATGGGAGCTATGGCTACACCTTC
>TRBJ2-7|TRBV7-6|16|NA|NA
CAGSPYRAWTFDEQYF
TGTGCCGGCAGCCCTTACCGGGCCTGGACATTTGACGAGCAGTACTTC
>TRBJ2-3|TRBV7-2|16|NA|TRBD1
CASSLFRTGGTDTQYF
TGTGCCAGCAGCTTATTTAGGACAGGGGGCACAGATACGCAGTATTTT
>TRBJ2-3|TRBV11-2|15|few|NA
CASSLAGHSTDTQYF
TGTGCCAGCAGCTTAGCGGGACACAGCACAGATACGCAGTATTTT
>TRBJ2-7|TRBV4-1|15|NA|NA
CASSQDGAACYEQYF
TGCGCCAGCAGCCAAGATGGGGCAGCTTGCTACGAGCAGTACTTC
>TRBJ1-2|TRBV10-3|11|NA|NA
CAISEQRGYTF
TGTGCCATCAGTGAGCAGCGTGGCTACACCTTC
>TRBJ2-5|TRBV12-3/TRBV12-4|14|NA|NA
CASSFSGGRQTQYF
TGTGCCAGCAGTTTTTCGGGGGGCCGGCAGACCCAGTACTTC
>TRBJ2-1|TRBV28|14|few|NA
CASSLSQADTEQFF
TGTGCCAGCAGTTTAAGCCAGGCCGATACGGAGCAGTTCTTC
>TRBJ1-2|TRBV20-1|12|NA|NA
CSARGQAHGYTF
TGCAGTGCTAGAGGCCAGGCCCATGGCTACACCTTC
>TRBJ2-2|TRBV12-3/TRBV12-4|15|NA|NA
CASSPPHHSGGELFF
TGTGCCAGCAGCCCGCCCCACCATTCGGGCGGGGAGCTGTTTTTT
>TRBJ2-5|TRBV5-6|14|NA|NA
CASSPDGASETQYF
TGTGCCAGCAGCCCCGACGGGGCATCGGAAACCCAGTACTTC
>TRBJ1-2|TRBV5-1|15|NA|TRBD1
CASSPGTGDNYGYTF
TGCGCCAGCAGCCCGGGGACAGGGGATAACTATGGCTACACCTTC
>TRBJ1-1|TRBV20-1|15|NA|NA
CSARMAHTRNTEAFF
TGCAGTGCTAGAATGGCGCACACCAGAAACACTGAAGCTTTCTTT
>TRBJ1-2|TRBV27|14|few|NA
CASRPAGSNYGYTF
TGTGCCAGCAGGCCAGCAGGGAGTAACTATGGCTACACCTTC
>TRBJ1-1|TRBV20-1|11|few|NA
CSATSDTEAFF
TGCAGTGCTACCTCAGACACTGAAGCTTTCTTT
>TRBJ2-2|TRBV10-3|14|NA|NA
CAISGQINTGELFF
TGTGCCATCAGTGGACAAATAAACACCGGGGAGCTGTTTTTT
>TRBJ2-7|TRBV6-6|16|NA|NA
CASSLPGQGSYNEQYF
TGTGCCAGCAGTCTGCCGGGGCAGGGCTCCTACAATGAGCAGTACTTC
>TRBJ2-2|TRBV6-2/TRBV6-3|13|NA|NA
CASSYEWTGELFF
TGTGCCAGCAGTTACGAGTGGACCGGGGAGCTGTTTTTT